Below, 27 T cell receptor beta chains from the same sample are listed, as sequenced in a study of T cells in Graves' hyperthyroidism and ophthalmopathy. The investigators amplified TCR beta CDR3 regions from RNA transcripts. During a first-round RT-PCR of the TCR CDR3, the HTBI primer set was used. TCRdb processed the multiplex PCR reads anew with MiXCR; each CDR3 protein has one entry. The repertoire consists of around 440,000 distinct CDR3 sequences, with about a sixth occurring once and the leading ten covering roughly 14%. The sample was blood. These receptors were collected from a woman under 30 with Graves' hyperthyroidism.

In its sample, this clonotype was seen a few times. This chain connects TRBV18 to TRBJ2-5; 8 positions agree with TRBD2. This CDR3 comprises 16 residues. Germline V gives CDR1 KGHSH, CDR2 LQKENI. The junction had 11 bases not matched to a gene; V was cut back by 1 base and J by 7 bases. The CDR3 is CASSPLYREGPPTQYF. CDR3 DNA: TGTGCCAGCTCACCACTATACCGGGAGGGCCCCCCGACCCAGTACTTC.

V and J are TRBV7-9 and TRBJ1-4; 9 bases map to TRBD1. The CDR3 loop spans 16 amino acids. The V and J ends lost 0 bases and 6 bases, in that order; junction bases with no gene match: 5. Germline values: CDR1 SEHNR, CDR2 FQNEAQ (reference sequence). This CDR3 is CASSLARDRVDEKLFF. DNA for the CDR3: TGTGCCAGCAGCTTAGCGCGGGACAGGGTTGATGAAAAACTGTTTTTT. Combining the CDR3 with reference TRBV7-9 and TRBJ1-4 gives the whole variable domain DTGVSQNPRHKITKRGQNVTFRCDPISEHNRLYWYRQTLGQGPEFLTYFQNEAQLEKSRLLSDRFSAERPKGSFSTLEIQRTEQGDSAMYLCASSLARDRVDEKLFFGSGTQLSVL.

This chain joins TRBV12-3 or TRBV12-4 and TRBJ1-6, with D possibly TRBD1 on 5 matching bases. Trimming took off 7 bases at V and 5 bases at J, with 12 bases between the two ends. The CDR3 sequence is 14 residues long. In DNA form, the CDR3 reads TGTGCCAGCAAGGGGTCAGGGAATAATTCACCCCTCCACTTT. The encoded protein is CASKGSGNNSPLHF.

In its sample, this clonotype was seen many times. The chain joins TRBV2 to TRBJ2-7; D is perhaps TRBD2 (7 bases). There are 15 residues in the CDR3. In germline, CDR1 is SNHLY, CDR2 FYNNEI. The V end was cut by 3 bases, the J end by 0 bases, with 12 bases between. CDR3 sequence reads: CASSDGGASSYEQYF. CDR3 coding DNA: TGTGCCAGCAGTGATGGGGGGGCCAGCTCCTACGAGCAGTACTTC.

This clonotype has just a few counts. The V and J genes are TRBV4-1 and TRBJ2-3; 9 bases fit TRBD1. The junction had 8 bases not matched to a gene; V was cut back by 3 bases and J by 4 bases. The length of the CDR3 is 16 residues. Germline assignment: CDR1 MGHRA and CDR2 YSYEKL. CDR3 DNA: TGCGCCAGCAGCCATAGGGACAGGGTATTCGCAGATACGCAGTATTTT. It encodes CASSHRDRVFADTQYF.

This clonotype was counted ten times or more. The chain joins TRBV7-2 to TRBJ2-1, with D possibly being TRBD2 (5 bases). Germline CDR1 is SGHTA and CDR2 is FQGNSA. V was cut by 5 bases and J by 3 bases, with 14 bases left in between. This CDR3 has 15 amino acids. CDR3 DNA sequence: TGTGCCAGCAGCGCCGACTACCTATACTACAATGAGCAGTTCTTC. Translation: CASSADYLYYNEQFF.

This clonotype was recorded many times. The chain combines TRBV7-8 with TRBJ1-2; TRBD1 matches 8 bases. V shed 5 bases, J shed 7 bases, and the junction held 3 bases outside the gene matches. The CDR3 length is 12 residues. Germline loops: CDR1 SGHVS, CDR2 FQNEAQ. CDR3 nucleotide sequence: TGTGCCAGCAGCACGACAGGGGCTGGCTACACCTTC. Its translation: CASSTTGAGYTF.

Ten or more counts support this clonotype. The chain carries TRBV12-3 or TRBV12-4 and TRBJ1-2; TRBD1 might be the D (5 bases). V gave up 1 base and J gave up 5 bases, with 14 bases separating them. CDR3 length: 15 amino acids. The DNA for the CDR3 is TGTGCCAGCAGTTTAGGGACACCGACGGGTTATGGCTACACCTTC. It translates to CASSLGTPTGYGYTF.

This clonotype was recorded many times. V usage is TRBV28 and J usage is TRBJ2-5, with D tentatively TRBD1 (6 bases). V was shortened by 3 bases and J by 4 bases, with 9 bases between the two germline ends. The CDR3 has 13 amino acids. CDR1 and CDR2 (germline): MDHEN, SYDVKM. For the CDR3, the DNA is TGTGCCAGCAGTTTTCAGGGGAGAGAGACCCAGTACTTC. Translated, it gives CASSFQGRETQYF.

CDR3 residues: CASSAPPGNNEQFF. The CDR3 DNA reads TGTGCCAGCAGCGCTCCGCCCGGAAACAATGAGCAGTTCTTC. This rearrangement joins TRBV9 to TRBJ2-1; no definite D call. V was pared by 3 bases and J by 5 bases, with 12 bases between. The CDR3 loop spans 14 amino acids. Germline CDR1 and CDR2: SGDLS and YYNGEE.

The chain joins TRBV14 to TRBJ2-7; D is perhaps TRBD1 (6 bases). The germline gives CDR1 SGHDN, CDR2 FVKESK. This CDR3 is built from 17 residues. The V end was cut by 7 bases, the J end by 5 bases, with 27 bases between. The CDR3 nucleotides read TGTGCCAGCACCCCTCTAAACTGGGGGCTTCAAGTCAACGAGCAGTACTTC. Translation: CASTPLNWGLQVNEQYF.

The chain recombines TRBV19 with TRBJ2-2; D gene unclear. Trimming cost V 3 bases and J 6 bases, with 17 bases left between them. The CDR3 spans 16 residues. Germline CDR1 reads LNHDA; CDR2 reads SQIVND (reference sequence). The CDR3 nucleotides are TGTGCCAGTAGTATCCAGATAGGGCGAGTATCCGGGGAGCTGTTTTTT. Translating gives CASSIQIGRVSGELFF. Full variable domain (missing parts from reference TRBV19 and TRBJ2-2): DGGITQSPKYLFRKEGQNVTLSCEQNLNHDAMYWYRQDPGQGLRLIYYSQIVNDFQKGDIAEGYSVSREKKESFPLTVTSAQKNPTAFYLCASSIQIGRVSGELFFGEGSRLTVL.

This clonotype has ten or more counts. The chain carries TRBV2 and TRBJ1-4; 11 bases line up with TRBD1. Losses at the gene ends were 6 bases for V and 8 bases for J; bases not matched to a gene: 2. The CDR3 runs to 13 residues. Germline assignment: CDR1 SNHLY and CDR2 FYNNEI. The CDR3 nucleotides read TGTGCCAGCAGGCGGGACAGGGGGGAAAAACTGTTTTTT. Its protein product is CASRRDRGEKLFF.

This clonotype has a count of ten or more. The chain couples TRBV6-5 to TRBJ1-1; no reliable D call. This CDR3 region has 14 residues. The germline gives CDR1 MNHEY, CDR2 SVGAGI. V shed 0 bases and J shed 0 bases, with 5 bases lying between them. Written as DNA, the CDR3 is TGTGCCAGCAGTTACTCGAAGGTGAACACTGAAGCTTTCTTT. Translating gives CASSYSKVNTEAFF.

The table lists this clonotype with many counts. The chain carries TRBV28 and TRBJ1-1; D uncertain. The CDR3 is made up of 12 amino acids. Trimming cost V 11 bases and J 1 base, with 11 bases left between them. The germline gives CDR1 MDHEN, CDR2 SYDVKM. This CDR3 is CACSWGNTEAFF. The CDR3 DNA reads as TGTGCCTGCTCATGGGGGAACACTGAAGCTTTCTTT.

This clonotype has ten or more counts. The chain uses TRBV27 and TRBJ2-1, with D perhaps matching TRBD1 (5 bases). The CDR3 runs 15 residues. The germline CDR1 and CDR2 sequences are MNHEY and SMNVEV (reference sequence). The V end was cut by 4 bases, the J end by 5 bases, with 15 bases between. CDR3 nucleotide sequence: TGTGCCAGCAGTTCCACAGGTGGGAATAACAATGAGCAGTTCTTC. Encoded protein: CASSSTGGNNNEQFF.

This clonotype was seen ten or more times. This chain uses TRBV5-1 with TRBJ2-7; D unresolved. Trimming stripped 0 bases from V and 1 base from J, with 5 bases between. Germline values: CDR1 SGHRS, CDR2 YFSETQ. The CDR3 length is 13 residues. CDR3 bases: TGCGCCAGCAGCTTGGCCAGATCCTACGAGCAGTACTTC. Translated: CASSLARSYEQYF. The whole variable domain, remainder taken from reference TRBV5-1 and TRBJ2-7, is KAGVTQTPRYLIKTRGQQVTLSCSPISGHRSVSWYQQTPGQGLQFLFEYFSETQRNKGNFPGRFSGRQFSNSRSEMNVSTLELGDSALYLCASSLARSYEQYFGPGTRLTVT.

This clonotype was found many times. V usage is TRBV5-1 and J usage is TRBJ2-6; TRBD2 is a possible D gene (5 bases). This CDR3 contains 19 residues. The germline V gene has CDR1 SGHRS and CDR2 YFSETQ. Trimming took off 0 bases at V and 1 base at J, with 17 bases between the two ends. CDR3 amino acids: CASSLGTAGMGSGANVLTF. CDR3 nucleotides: TGCGCCAGCAGCTTGGGGACTGCTGGGATGGGATCTGGGGCCAACGTCCTGACTTTC.

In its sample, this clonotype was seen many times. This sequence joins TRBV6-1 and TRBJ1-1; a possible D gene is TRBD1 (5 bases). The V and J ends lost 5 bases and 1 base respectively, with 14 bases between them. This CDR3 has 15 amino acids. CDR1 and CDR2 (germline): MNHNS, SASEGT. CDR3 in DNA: TGTGCCAGCAGTCCCTGGGACTCATGGAACACTGAAGCTTTCTTT. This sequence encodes CASSPWDSWNTEAFF.

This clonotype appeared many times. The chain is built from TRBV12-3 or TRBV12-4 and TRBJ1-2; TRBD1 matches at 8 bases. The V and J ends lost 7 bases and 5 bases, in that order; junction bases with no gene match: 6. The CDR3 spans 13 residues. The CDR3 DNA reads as TGTGCCAGCATCGAAACAGGGGGGTATGGCTACACCTTC. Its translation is CASIETGGYGYTF.

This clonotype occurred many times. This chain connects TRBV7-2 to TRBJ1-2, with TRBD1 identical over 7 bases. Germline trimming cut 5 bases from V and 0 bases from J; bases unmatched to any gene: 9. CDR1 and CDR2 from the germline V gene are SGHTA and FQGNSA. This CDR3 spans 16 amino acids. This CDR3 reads CASSTRQGASNYGYTF. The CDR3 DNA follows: TGTGCCAGCAGCACTAGACAGGGTGCCTCTAACTATGGCTACACCTTC.

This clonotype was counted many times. Here the CDR3 reads CATSTSGVQETQYF. CDR3 DNA: TGTGCCACCAGCACAAGCGGGGTTCAAGAGACCCAGTACTTC. The chain combines TRBV15 with TRBJ2-5, with TRBD2 matching over 7 bases. The CDR3 is 14 amino acids. CDR1 and CDR2 from the germline V gene are LNHNV and YYDKDF (reference sequence). With 4 bases clipped from V and 2 bases from J, the junction kept 4 bases outside the gene matches.

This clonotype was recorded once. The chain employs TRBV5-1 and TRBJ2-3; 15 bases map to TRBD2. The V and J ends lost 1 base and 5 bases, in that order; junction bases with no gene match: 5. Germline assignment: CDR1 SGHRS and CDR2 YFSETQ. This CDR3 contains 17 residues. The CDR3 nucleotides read TGCGCCAGCAGCTTGTTGGGACTAGCGGGGGGAATAGATACGCAGTATTTT. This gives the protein CASSLLGLAGGIDTQYF.

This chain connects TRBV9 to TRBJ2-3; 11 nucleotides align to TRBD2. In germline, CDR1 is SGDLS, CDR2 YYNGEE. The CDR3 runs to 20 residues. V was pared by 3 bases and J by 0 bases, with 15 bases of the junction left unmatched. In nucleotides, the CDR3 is TGTGCCAGCAGCGACGATCTCACCGGGACTAGCGGTTCTAGCACAGATACGCAGTATTTT. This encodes CASSDDLTGTSGSSTDTQYF.

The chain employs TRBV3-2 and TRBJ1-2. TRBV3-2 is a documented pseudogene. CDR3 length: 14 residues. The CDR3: CASSQTRKGVGYTF. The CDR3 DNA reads TGTGCCAGCAGCCAGACTAGAAAAGGGGTGGGCTACACCTTC.

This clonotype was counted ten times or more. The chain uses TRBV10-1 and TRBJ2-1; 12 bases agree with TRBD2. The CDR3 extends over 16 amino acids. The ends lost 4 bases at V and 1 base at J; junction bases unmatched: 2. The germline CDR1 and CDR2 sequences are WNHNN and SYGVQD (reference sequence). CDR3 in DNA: TGCGCCAGCAGTGGACTAGCGGGAGTTTCCTACAATGAGCAGTTCTTC. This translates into CASSGLAGVSYNEQFF.

The CDR3 loop is CATSISGTAFKETQYF. In DNA, the CDR3 is TGTGCCACCAGCATCTCCGGGACAGCCTTTAAAGAGACCCAGTACTTC. The chain recombines TRBV15 with TRBJ2-5; TRBD1 matches at 7 bases. J lost 3 bases, V lost 4 bases, and 11 bases had no gene match. CDR3 length: 16 amino acids. Germline V gene lookup returns CDR1 LNHNV and CDR2 YYDKDF (reference sequence).